This TCR beta chain was retrieved from a study of cytomegalovirus exposure and HLA in healthy donors. The wider study: Previous work identified 100 million or so unique TCR beta sequences from about 200 million T cells.

On this clone itself: What it binds is not known.

All the people who gave samples were healthy bone marrow donors. General study results and limits: In the analysis, some V segments, TRBV6-2 and TRBV6-3 included, were excluded as indistinguishable. For TCR beta chains, V- and J-gene trimming was later linked to a missense DCLRE1C variant.

The CDR3 runs to 15 residues. Germline assignment: CDR1 KGHSH and CDR2 LQKENI. V was pared by 1 base and J by 7 bases, with 11 bases between. The primer mix had 60 Vbeta and 13 Jbeta primers. Repertoires were generated with immunoSEQ multiplex PCR, while TCRdb's copy carries only in-frame clones and drops some. The table includes around 180,000 clones, 80% to 90% detected once. This sequence joins TRBV18 and TRBJ2-6, with D perhaps TRBD1 (6 bases). The sequence derives from a male donor in good health and CMV-seronegative. Sequenced: PBMCs. DNA for the CDR3: TGTGCCAGCTCACCACAGGGGGTCGCAGCCAACGTCCTGACTTTC. Its translation: CASSPQGVAANVLTF.